One T cell receptor beta chain is described in this entry. As yet, its antigen is unknown. The data were taken from a study of response to subunit inactivated influenza vaccine. Points from the study as a whole: New T cells are recruited in small numbers by each seasonal influenza vaccination, according to the authors' suggestion.

The CDR3 totals 13 residues. Germline CDR1 and CDR2: SEHNR and FQNEAQ (reference sequence). Trimming removed 5 bases at V and 12 bases at J, with 17 bases between. TCRdb ran MiXCR on the RT-PCR reads and lists one entry per CDR3 protein. Of around 580,000 distinct CDR3 sequences in the sample, over 9.5% are singletons; the top ten hold 10% to 13%. Sample: PBMCs from blood, taken on the day of vaccination. This sequence originates from a man in his forties or fifties who received an inactivated influenza vaccine. The chain combines TRBV7-9 with TRBJ2-1; D may be TRBD1 (6 bases). The DNA for the CDR3 is TGTGCCAGCAGCGAAAGACAGGCACAAGGGCAGTTCTTC. It is translated as CASSERQAQGQFF. The variable domain in full, completed from reference TRBV7-9 and TRBJ2-1, reads DTGVSQNPRHKITKRGQNVTFRCDPISEHNRLYWYRQTLGQGPEFLTYFQNEAQLEKSRLLSDRFSAERPKGSFSTLEIQRTEQGDSAMYLCASSERQAQGQFFGPGTRLTVL.